This T cell receptor beta chain was profiled in a study of monozygotic twins with inflammatory bowel disease. Study findings and constraints: Cells of different T cell subtypes could not be told apart. With inverse Simpson as the measure, TCRbeta diversity was lower in IBD patients than in healthy co-twins.

cDNA synthesis was performed in eight separate reactions for each sample. The study subjected TCRalpha and TCRbeta cDNA to two nested PCRs of approximately 16 and 9 cycles. With the 5' RACE reads reprocessed, TCRdb shows one record per CDR3 protein and no DNA. This sample's table has roughly 200,000 distinct CDR3 sequences. Points on this clonotype: The target antigen is unknown.

The germline gives CDR1 SEHNR, CDR2 FQNEAQ (reference sequence). The CDR3 is 14 amino acids. The source material was blood. The rearrangement links TRBV7-9 to TRBJ1-1; checking the TCRdb D call of TRBD1 is not possible without DNA. The source of this sequence is a human donor with ulcerative colitis or Crohn's disease, or a healthy co-twin of an affected twin (not recorded which). This CDR3 is CASNYPGQNTEAFF. Full variable domain (rest looked up from reference TRBV7-9 and TRBJ1-1): DTGVSQNPRHKITKRGQNVTFRCDPISEHNRLYWYRQTLGQGPEFLTYFQNEAQLEKSRLLSDRFSAERPKGSFSTLEIQRTEQGDSAMYLCASNYPGQNTEAFFGQGTRLTVV.